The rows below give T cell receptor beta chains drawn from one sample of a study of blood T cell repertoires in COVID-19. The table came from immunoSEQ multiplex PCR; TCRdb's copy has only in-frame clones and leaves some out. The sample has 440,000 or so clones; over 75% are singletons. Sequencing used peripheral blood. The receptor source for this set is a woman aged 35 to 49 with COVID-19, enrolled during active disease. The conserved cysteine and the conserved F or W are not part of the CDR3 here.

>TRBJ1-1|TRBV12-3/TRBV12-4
ASSLGGAAEAF
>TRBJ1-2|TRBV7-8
ASSPHRGDGYT
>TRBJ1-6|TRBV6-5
ASSYGGVRDNSPLH
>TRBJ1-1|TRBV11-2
ASSLGPTGGAF
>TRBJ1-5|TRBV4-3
ASSQADRAGQPQH
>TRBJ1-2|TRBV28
ASNSNYGYT
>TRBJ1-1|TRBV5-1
ASNGGSQAF
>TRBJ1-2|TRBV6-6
ASSSATGANYGYT
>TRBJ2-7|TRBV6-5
ASTITGGSYEQY
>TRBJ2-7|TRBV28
ASSSLEVSQY
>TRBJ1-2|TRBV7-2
ASSLRGGAVRDYGYT
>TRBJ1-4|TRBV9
ASSRAGQGESEKLF
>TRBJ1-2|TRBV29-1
SAPDRDGYT
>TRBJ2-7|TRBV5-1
ASIITPASGGEQY
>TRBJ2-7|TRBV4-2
ASSQRTGFYEQY
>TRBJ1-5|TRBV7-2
ASSGRGNQPQH